These 16 T cell receptor beta chains came from one sample sequenced in a study of blood T cell repertoires in COVID-19. Profiling relied on immunoSEQ multiplex PCR, and the TCRdb table lists in-frame clones only, not all of them. The sample lists 140,000 to 150,000 clones, 81% occurring once. Specimen: peripheral blood. Receptor source: a human donor in a cohort sampled during active COVID-19.

The gene calls are TRBV7-2 and TRBJ2-5; TRBD2 matches 16 bases. Losses at the gene ends were 0 bases for V and 3 bases for J; bases not matched to a gene: 7. Germline lookup yields CDR1 SGHTA and CDR2 FQGNSA. The CDR3 loop spans 19 amino acids. CDR3 amino acids: CASSLAPGLAGGPEETQYF. CDR3 nucleotide sequence: TGTGCCAGCAGCTTAGCTCCGGGACTAGCGGGAGGGCCAGAAGAGACCCAGTACTTC.

V and J are TRBV24-1 and TRBJ1-4; 7 nucleotides match TRBD1. The CDR3 length is 14 residues. Germline V gene data show CDR1 as KGHDR and CDR2 as SFDVKD. J gave up 7 bases and V 4 bases, and 5 bases lay outside the gene matches. The CDR3 sequence is CATSEGGAGEKLFF. In DNA form, the CDR3 reads TGTGCCACCAGTGAAGGGGGCGCGGGTGAAAAACTGTTTTTT.

The rearrangement joins TRBV6-1 to TRBJ2-1; D is perhaps TRBD2 (5 bases). Per germline, CDR1 MNHNS and CDR2 SASEGT. Trimming pared 3 bases from V and 0 bases from J, leaving 12 bases between. This CDR3 contains 16 residues. The CDR3 sequence is CASSDGSSSSYNEQFF. The CDR3 DNA reads as TGTGCCAGCAGTGATGGGAGCAGTAGCTCCTACAATGAGCAGTTCTTC.

V gene TRBV7-2 combines with J gene TRBJ2-3; 8 bases map to TRBD1. The CDR3 is 18 residues long. V lost 0 bases, J lost 2 bases, and 10 bases stayed unmatched. Germline V CDR1 and CDR2: SGHTA, FQGNSA. This CDR3 is CASSLAPIRGRNTDTQYF. As DNA, the CDR3 is TGTGCCAGCAGCTTAGCGCCCATCAGGGGGCGAAACACAGATACGCAGTATTTT.

This clone was seen a few times. CDR3 protein: CAIGRGSNQPQHF. The CDR3 region has the DNA TGTGCCATTGGTAGGGGGAGCAATCAGCCCCAGCATTTT. The gene calls are TRBV28 and TRBJ1-5, with TRBD1 as a possible D gene (6 bases). The germline V gene has CDR1 MDHEN and CDR2 SYDVKM. With 10 bases removed from V and 1 base from J, the gap between germline ends came to 11 bases. This CDR3 contains 13 residues.

The V call is TRBV5-1, the J call TRBJ1-5; 7 bases fit TRBD1. From germline, CDR1 is SGHRS and CDR2 YFSETQ. Trimming at V came to 1 base and at J to 5 bases, leaving 3 bases not matched to a gene. CDR3 length: 14 residues. The CDR3 DNA follows: TGCGCCAGCAGCTTGCGACAGGGCGATCAGCCCCAGCATTTT. This encodes CASSLRQGDQPQHF.

This clone was seen a few times. J is TRBJ2-7 and V is TRBV5-1, with 10 bases aligning to TRBD1. V was clipped by 3 bases and J by 3 bases; unmatched bases: 9. CDR1 SGHRS and CDR2 YFSETQ come from the germline V gene. This CDR3 is built from 16 residues. As DNA, the CDR3 is TGCGCCAGCAGCTCCCCTCCGGGACAGGGGTACTACGAGCAGTACTTC. It codes for CASSSPPGQGYYEQYF.

The chain carries TRBV4-3 and TRBJ2-4, with TRBD1 matching over 10 bases. This CDR3 has 18 amino acids. Trimming took 1 base from V and 1 from J; bases not matched to a gene: 7. Germline V gene lookup returns CDR1 LGHNA and CDR2 YSLEER. The DNA of the CDR3 is TGCGCCAGCAGCCAAGCTCTCCTGGACAGGGGGGCCAAAAACATTCAGTACTTC. Protein product: CASSQALLDRGAKNIQYF.

The rearrangement uses TRBV12-3 or TRBV12-4 and TRBJ2-7; D not resolved. The V gene lost 1 base and the J gene lost 3 bases, with 7 bases spanning the gap. This CDR3 region has 13 residues. This chain's CDR3 is CASSLGQFYEQYF. The CDR3 DNA sequence: TGTGCCAGCAGTTTAGGGCAATTCTACGAGCAGTACTTC.

The gene calls are TRBV6-2 or TRBV6-3 and TRBJ2-5, with D possibly TRBD2 on 6 matching bases. The V gene lost 4 bases and the J gene lost 3 bases, with 18 bases spanning the gap. This CDR3 has 16 residues. CDR1 MNHEY and CDR2 SVGEGT come from the germline V gene. The CDR3: CASSSRLVGFKETQYF. The CDR3 nucleotides are TGTGCCAGCAGTTCCCGACTAGTGGGCTTCAAAGAGACCCAGTACTTC.

CDR3 amino acids: CASSSQGGAETQYF. The CDR3 region has the DNA TGTGCCAGCAGTTCCCAAGGGGGAGCAGAGACCCAGTACTTC. The chain links TRBV28 to TRBJ2-5; D might be TRBD1 (6 bases). Germline loops: CDR1 MDHEN, CDR2 SYDVKM. The V and J ends lost 4 bases and 4 bases respectively, with 13 bases between them. CDR3 length equals 14 residues.

The rearrangement links TRBV5-5 to TRBJ2-7; 9 bases line up with TRBD1. V lost 4 bases to trimming and J lost 3 bases; unmatched junction nucleotides: 5. The V gene's germline CDR1 is SGHKS and CDR2 YYEKEE (reference sequence). The CDR3 totals 14 residues. The DNA for the CDR3 is TGTGCCAGCAGCCCCGGGACAGGGATCTACGAGCAGTACTTC. Protein: CASSPGTGIYEQYF. The whole variable domain, remainder taken from reference TRBV5-5 and TRBJ2-7, is DAGVTQSPTHLIKTRGQQVTLRCSPISGHKSVSWYQQVLGQGPQFIFQYYEKEERGRGNFPDRFSARQFPNYSSELNVNALLLGDSALYLCASSPGTGIYEQYFGPGTRLTVT.

CDR3 nucleotide sequence: TGTGCCAGCAGTTTAGTCGGCAGGTACTATGGCTACACCTTC. This sequence encodes CASSLVGRYYGYTF. The chain has TRBV28 and TRBJ1-2; D is ambiguous. Germline CDR1 reads MDHEN; CDR2 reads SYDVKM. Trimming stripped 2 bases from V and 3 bases from J, with 10 bases between. This CDR3 is 14 amino acids long.

This clone was found once. This chain links TRBV28 with TRBJ1-2, with TRBD1 identical over 10 bases. There are 15 residues in the CDR3. V lost 2 bases, J lost 7 bases, and 7 bases stayed unmatched. Germline CDR1 is MDHEN and CDR2 is SYDVKM. The CDR3 nucleotides are TGTGCCAGCAGTTTACCAGACAGGGGGCTCTTTGGCTACACCTTC. Amino acid sequence: CASSLPDRGLFGYTF.

This rearrangement joins TRBV6-5 to TRBJ2-7; maybe TRBD1 (6 bases). This CDR3 is built from 14 residues. Trimming took off 7 bases at V and 1 base at J, with 14 bases between the two ends. The germline gives CDR1 MNHEY, CDR2 SVGAGI. CDR3 sequence reads: CASNRDTISYEQYF. CDR3 DNA: TGTGCCAGCAACCGGGACACGATATCCTACGAGCAGTACTTC.

The chain has TRBV5-1 and TRBJ2-2; 11 nucleotides align to TRBD2. This CDR3 region has 17 residues. The V gene end was trimmed by 3 bases and the J gene end by 5 bases; junction bases not matched to a gene: 9. CDR1 and CDR2 (germline): SGHRS, YFSETQ. In DNA, the CDR3 is TGCGCCAGCAGCTCGCTGGCCGGGACTAGCGGAACCGGGGAGCTGTTTTTT. Translated: CASSSLAGTSGTGELFF.